This T cell receptor (beta chain) was documented in a study of a mutant IDH1 vaccine in newly diagnosed glioma. Study at large: With temozolomide cycles, or 4-6 weeks after radiotherapy alone, vaccination was started.

Stated time point: week 35, safety follow-up. The study gave 300 ug of mutant IDH1 20-mer peptide per vaccine dose, with topical imiquimod. Method: immunoSEQ multiplex PCR; TCRdb's copy keeps in-frame clones and lacks some. The sample lists about 68,000 clones, 84% occurring once. In its sample, this clone was seen once. The antigen is undetermined. The junction had 2 bases not matched to a gene; V was cut back by 3 bases and J by 1 base. CDR1 is SGHDT and CDR2 is YYEEEE in the germline V gene. The CDR3 is 14 residues long. The clonotype originates from a man in his late teens or twenties with glioma. Sequencing used PBMCs, obtained from a glioma patient whose treatment included an IDH1 peptide vaccine. V is TRBV5-6 and J is TRBJ2-3, with 7 bases identical to TRBD2. CDR3 bases: TGTGCCAGCAGCTCTGGGAGGGGCACAGATACGCAGTATTTT. Its translation is CASSSGRGTDTQYF.